These 30 T cell receptor beta chains came from one sample sequenced in a study of T-cell reconstitution after alpha-beta-depleted transplantation in children (dated by TCRdb to the mid-2010s). Library construction relied on PCR. Reads for this sample came from an Illumina HiSeq 2500. TCR libraries were prepared with molecular barcoding, using unique molecular identifiers to normalize TCRbeta repertoire quantification. TCRdb reran the public reads through fastp at Q25 and MiXCR, keeping productive beta chains. Each CDR3 protein appears once, grouped with its most common genes and DNA. Counted in this sample were a few hundred thousand distinct CDR3 sequences; around 8.9% of them appeared once. 5.1% of the sample goes to the ten largest clones. The sequences come from PBMCs from the stem cell graft donor, collected from the stem cell graft. The receptors were gathered from a human donor who donated a stem cell graft to a child with SCID.

This clonotype has ten or more counts. The V gene is TRBV29-1, the J gene TRBJ1-1; D perhaps matches TRBD1 (6 bases). The germline V gene has CDR1 SQVTM and CDR2 ANQGSEA. The CDR3 consists of 13 residues. V lost 4 bases to trimming and J lost 1 base, with 10 bases between them. CDR3 bases: TGCAGCGTTGCCGGGACAAGGAACACTGAAGCTTTCTTT. Protein product: CSVAGTRNTEAFF.

At least ten counts were recorded for this clonotype. V and J are TRBV11-2 and TRBJ1-2, with D tentatively TRBD1 (5 bases). Germline CDR1 SGHAT, CDR2 FQNNGV. The CDR3 consists of 15 residues. V lost 0 bases and J 3 bases, leaving 11 bases between the germline ends. The CDR3 loop reads CASSLDPGSYYGYTF. CDR3 bases: TGTGCCAGCAGCTTAGATCCAGGGTCTTACTATGGCTACACCTTC.

There are many counts of this clonotype. The chain employs TRBV20-1 and TRBJ2-2, with 8 bases identical to TRBD2. The CDR3 consists of 15 residues. V lost 3 bases and J lost 3; bases outside the gene matches: 6. CDR1 is DFQATT and CDR2 is SNEGSKA in the germline V gene (reference sequence). CDR3 nucleotide sequence: TGCAGTGCTAGGGACCTGCGGGGGGACACCGGGGAGCTGTTTTTT. Protein: CSARDLRGDTGELFF.

At least ten counts were recorded for this clonotype. Sequence at one end of the junction differs from germline and may be a read error. This chain links TRBV3-1 with TRBJ2-5; 9 nucleotides match TRBD1. CDR1 is LGHDT and CDR2 is YNNKEL in the germline V gene (reference sequence). The CDR3 has 15 residues. CDR3 coding DNA: TGTGCCAGCAGTCAAGGGACAGGGTGGCTGGAGACCCAGTACTTC. Its translation: CASSQGTGWLETQYF.

There are many counts of this clonotype. The chain links TRBV5-1 to TRBJ2-2; D not resolved. Trimming shortened V by 0 bases and J by 6 bases, and 12 bases separated the two germline ends. Germline V lookup: CDR1 SGHRS, CDR2 YFSETQ. The CDR3 is 15 amino acids. CDR3 region: CASSLAVGAAGELFF. In DNA form, the CDR3 reads TGCGCCAGCAGCTTGGCAGTGGGCGCGGCCGGGGAGCTGTTTTTT.

Ten or more counts support this clonotype. The chain employs TRBV7-2 and TRBJ2-5; D is unresolved. V was clipped by 2 bases and J by 5 bases, with 15 bases between them. Germline CDR1 is SGHTA and CDR2 is FQGNSA. This CDR3 is built from 15 residues. CDR3 coding DNA: TGTGCCAGCAGCTTAAAAAGTTGGGCGGCGGAGACCCAGTACTTC. Translation: CASSLKSWAAETQYF.

This clonotype has ten or more counts. The rearrangement links TRBV7-2 to TRBJ2-3; D may be TRBD1 or TRBD2 (5 bases each). Germline loops: CDR1 SGHTA, CDR2 FQGNSA. This CDR3 is built from 14 residues. Trimming took off 5 bases at V and 6 bases at J, with 15 bases between the two ends. CDR3 amino acids: CASSPTRGGDTQYF. The CDR3 DNA follows: TGTGCCAGCAGCCCCACGAGGGGCGGGGATACGCAGTATTTT.

Turning to this clonotype: A much larger clone sits a single nucleotide away, making a read error possible. Because the CDR3 is missing its conserved closing phenylalanine or tryptophan, this is likely a read error. The chain joins TRBV20-1 to TRBJ2-7, with D maybe TRBD2 (5 bases). CDR3 length equals 13 residues. Between the trimmed V and J ends, which lost 3 bases and 2 bases, there was a span of 11 bases. Germline loops: CDR1 DFQATT, CDR2 SNEGSKA (reference sequence). The CDR3: CSASGDYAYEQYY. The CDR3 coding sequence is TGCAGTGCTAGTGGTGACTATGCCTACGAGCAGTACTAC.

There are many counts of this clonotype. The chain joins TRBV9 to TRBJ2-1, with D perhaps TRBD1 (6 bases). V lost 5 bases and J 0 bases, leaving 6 bases between the germline ends. There are 13 residues in the CDR3. CDR1 and CDR2 from the germline V gene are SGDLS and YYNGEE. CDR3 nucleotide sequence: TGTGCCAGCAGGGGGGCCTCCTACAATGAGCAGTTCTTC. Its protein product is CASRGASYNEQFF.

This clonotype was detected many times. V usage is TRBV28 and J usage is TRBJ1-1, with a weak D call TRBD1 (6 bases). The ends were cut back, 2 bases at V and 0 bases at J, with 16 bases in the middle. The CDR3 runs to 17 residues. From germline, CDR1 is MDHEN and CDR2 SYDVKM. CDR3 protein: CASSLTRGRGMNTEAFF. CDR3 DNA: TGTGCCAGCAGTTTAACCAGGGGAAGGGGCATGAACACTGAAGCTTTCTTT.

This chain uses TRBV2 with TRBJ1-4; D unresolved. Trimming removed 1 base at V and 5 bases at J, with 11 bases between. From germline, CDR1 is SNHLY and CDR2 FYNNEI. The CDR3 runs 15 residues. CDR3 region: CASSEVGYLNEKLFF. CDR3 nucleotide sequence: TGTGCCAGCAGTGAAGTGGGTTATCTGAATGAAAAACTGTTTTTT.

This clonotype was found a few times. DNA for the CDR3: TGCGCCAGCAGCCCAGGGACAGGGGGGATTCAGCCCCAGCATTTT. This encodes CASSPGTGGIQPQHF. This chain connects TRBV5-1 to TRBJ1-5, with 11 bases aligning to TRBD1. V trimming: 4 bases; J trimming: 6 bases; junction bases outside the gene matches: 6. Germline assignment: CDR1 SGHRS and CDR2 YFSETQ. The CDR3 extends over 15 amino acids.

This clonotype occurred many times. This chain joins TRBV7-3 and TRBJ1-1; TRBD1 agrees at 7 bases. Germline V gives CDR1 SGHTA, CDR2 FQGTGA. The CDR3 sequence is 14 residues long. Trimming at V came to 3 bases and at J to 4 bases, leaving 5 bases not matched to a gene. The CDR3 nucleotides are TGTGCCAGCAGCTTCAGGGGGATGACCACTGAAGCTTTCTTT. Translating it yields CASSFRGMTTEAFF. Full variable domain (missing parts from reference TRBV7-3 and TRBJ1-1): GAGVSQTPSNKVTEKGKYVELRCDPISGHTALYWYRQSLGQGPEFLIYFQGTGAADDSGLPNDRFFAVRPEGSVSTLKIQRTERGDSAVYLCASSFRGMTTEAFFGQGTRLTVV.

This clonotype was picked up many times. The V and J genes are TRBV6-1 and TRBJ2-7, with 10 bases matching TRBD2. The CDR3 runs to 16 residues. The germline V gene has CDR1 MNHNS and CDR2 SASEGT. With 6 bases clipped from V and 3 bases from J, the junction kept 11 bases outside the gene matches. The CDR3 loop reads CASRRKPGLANYEQYF. The CDR3, as DNA: TGTGCCAGCAGGCGTAAGCCGGGACTAGCGAACTACGAGCAGTACTTC.

This clonotype was observed at least ten times. The chain couples TRBV28 to TRBJ1-6, with 9 bases aligning to TRBD1. This CDR3 is built from 17 residues. V gave up 5 bases and J gave up 10 bases; unmatched junction bases: 15. CDR1 is MDHEN, CDR2 SYDVKM, per germline. CDR3 sequence: CASSRSGTGKIGSPLHF. The CDR3 region has the DNA TGTGCCAGCAGTCGATCCGGGACAGGGAAGATAGGGTCACCCCTCCACTTT.

This clonotype was picked up many times. The V gene is TRBV5-4, the J gene TRBJ1-6, with D unclear. The germline V gene has CDR1 SGHNT and CDR2 YYREEE (reference sequence). There are 14 residues in the CDR3. V was trimmed by 3 bases and J by 6 bases, leaving 10 bases between them. This CDR3 is CASSSRGTNSPLHF. CDR3 bases: TGTGCCAGCAGCTCCCGAGGAACTAATTCACCCCTCCACTTT. Using reference TRBV5-4 and TRBJ1-6 for the parts outside the CDR3, the full variable domain is ETGVTQSPTHLIKTRGQQVTLRCSSQSGHNTVSWYQQALGQGPQFIFQYYREEENGRGNFPPRFSGLQFPNYSSELNVNALELDDSALYLCASSSRGTNSPLHFGNGTRLTVT.

This clonotype was recorded many times. The chain carries TRBV6-1 and TRBJ2-7, with 8 bases aligning to TRBD1. The CDR3 totals 14 residues. CDR1 and CDR2 (germline): MNHNS, SASEGT. With 6 bases clipped from V and 5 bases from J, the junction kept 9 bases outside the gene matches. CDR3 coding DNA: TGTGCCAGCAGGGACGGACAGGGCGGCGACGAGCAGTACTTC. It codes for CASRDGQGGDEQYF.

This clonotype was picked up many times. The chain carries TRBV7-9 and TRBJ1-3; maybe TRBD1 (5 bases). This CDR3 is built from 16 residues. V dropped 6 bases and J dropped 1 base, with 16 bases sitting between them. Germline V gene lookup returns CDR1 SEHNR and CDR2 FQNEAQ (reference sequence). The CDR3 loop is CASSPPGRPSGNTIYF. The CDR3 DNA follows: TGTGCCAGCAGTCCACCGGGACGGCCGTCTGGAAACACCATATATTTT.

The V call is TRBV7-3, the J call TRBJ2-3; D assignment may be TRBD1 or TRBD2 (6 bases each). The V end lost 4 bases, the J end lost 2 bases, and 22 bases lay between the germline ends. The CDR3 totals 18 residues. Germline CDR1 reads SGHTA; CDR2 reads FQGTGA. The CDR3 DNA is TGTGCCAGCAGCTCCCCAGTGACGGGGGCACCAACCACAGATACGCAGTATTTT. Protein sequence: CASSSPVTGAPTTDTQYF. Complete variable domain (other parts from reference TRBV7-3 and TRBJ2-3): GAGVSQTPSNKVTEKGKYVELRCDPISGHTALYWYRQSLGQGPEFLIYFQGTGAADDSGLPNDRFFAVRPEGSVSTLKIQRTERGDSAVYLCASSSPVTGAPTTDTQYFGPGTRLTVL.

This clonotype was found many times. This chain joins TRBV5-1 and TRBJ1-2; D uncertain. The V end was cut by 0 bases, the J end by 0 bases, with 9 bases between. The CDR3 is 15 amino acids. In germline, CDR1 is SGHRS, CDR2 YFSETQ. The CDR3 region has the DNA TGCGCCAGCAGCTTGGGGTCTTCGGCTAACTATGGCTACACCTTC. It is translated as CASSLGSSANYGYTF.

Ten or more counts support this clonotype. The junction departs from germline at one end; a sequencing error may be responsible. The chain links TRBV28 to TRBJ2-1; 7 bases line up with TRBD1. Germline CDR1 reads MDHEN; CDR2 reads SYDVKM. The CDR3 runs to 12 residues. The CDR3 sequence is CASSLRTGAAYF. The CDR3 DNA follows: TGTGCCAGCAGCTTAAGGACAGGCGCAGCCTACTTC.

In its sample, this clonotype was seen many times. The rearrangement uses TRBV4-2 and TRBJ2-7; 8 bases map to TRBD2. Germline CDR1 is LGHNA and CDR2 is YNFKEQ. This CDR3 has 16 residues. J lost 0 bases, V lost 0 bases, and 4 bases had no gene match. The CDR3 DNA sequence: TGTGCCAGCAGCCAAGACACTAGCGGATCCTCCTACGAGCAGTACTTC. This sequence encodes CASSQDTSGSSYEQYF.

In its sample, this clonotype was seen many times. The chain couples TRBV11-2 to TRBJ2-2; 14 bases agree with TRBD2. The CDR3 extends over 16 amino acids. J gave up 4 bases and V 8 bases, and 6 bases lay outside the gene matches. Germline V CDR1 and CDR2: SGHAT, FQNNGV. CDR3 nucleotides: TGTGCCAGCGGCGGGACTAGCGGGGGCCTCACCGGGGAGCTGTTTTTT. Translated: CASGGTSGGLTGELFF.

The chain recombines TRBV6-2 or TRBV6-3 with TRBJ2-1; 11 nucleotides line up with TRBD2. Looked up from germline, CDR1 is MNHEY and CDR2 is SVGEGT. The CDR3 has 14 amino acids. V gave up 6 bases and J gave up 9 bases; unmatched junction bases: 7. For the CDR3, the DNA is TGTGCCAGCAGGACTAGCGGGACCGGGGGTGAGCAGTTCTTC. Encoded protein: CASRTSGTGGEQFF.

A word on this clonotype: Just one base apart from a much larger clone, this may be a read error. This sequence joins TRBV20-1 and TRBJ2-1, with 7 bases matching TRBD2. The CDR3 is 16 amino acids. The V gene end was trimmed by 0 bases and the J gene end by 6 bases; junction bases not matched to a gene: 11. Germline loops: CDR1 DFQATT, CDR2 SNEGSKA (reference sequence). CDR3 DNA sequence: TGCAGTGCTAGAGATCGGGTGGGGGGGGGAGGCAATGAGCAGTTCTTC. Translating gives CSARDRVGGGGNEQFF.

Ten or more counts support this clonotype. The chain combines TRBV20-1 with TRBJ1-4, with D unresolved. Germline V lookup: CDR1 DFQATT, CDR2 SNEGSKA (reference sequence). This CDR3 contains 15 residues. V lost 0 bases and J lost 2, with 10 bases in between. The CDR3 nucleotides are TGCAGTGCTAGAGATCCCGGCCGGACTAATGAAAAACTGTTTTTT. Encoded protein: CSARDPGRTNEKLFF.

This clonotype has a count of ten or more. The rearrangement uses TRBV5-1 and TRBJ2-1, with a possible D match to TRBD2 (7 bases). V lost 5 bases and J lost 7, with 16 bases in between. Germline-derived CDR1 and CDR2 are SGHRS and YFSETQ. This CDR3 contains 14 residues. CDR3 DNA: TGCGCCAGCAGTCCGGGGGGCGGATTAAATGAGCAGTTCTTC. Protein product: CASSPGGGLNEQFF.

This chain uses TRBV7-9 with TRBJ2-3; D is unresolved. This CDR3 is built from 13 residues. V lost 2 bases and J lost 4, with 7 bases in between. Germline CDR1 is SEHNR and CDR2 is FQNEAQ (reference sequence). CDR3 loop: CASSLRSPDTQYF. CDR3 nucleotide sequence: TGTGCCAGCAGCTTACGGTCCCCAGATACGCAGTATTTT.

This clonotype has ten or more counts. This sequence joins TRBV20-1 and TRBJ1-3; D gene uncertain. The V end lost 4 bases, the J end lost 0 bases, and 10 bases lay between the germline ends. The CDR3 runs to 14 residues. Germline CDR1 reads DFQATT; CDR2 reads SNEGSKA (reference sequence). The CDR3 region is CSAKNLGSGNTIYF. Here the CDR3 DNA reads TGCAGTGCTAAAAACCTAGGCTCTGGAAACACCATATATTTT.

This chain joins TRBV20-1 and TRBJ2-7, with D possibly matching TRBD2 (6 bases). V was pared by 6 bases and J by 0 bases, with 12 bases between. The germline V gene has CDR1 DFQATT and CDR2 SNEGSKA (reference sequence). The CDR3 is made up of 13 amino acids. CDR3 residues: CSAASGPSYEQYF. Written as DNA, the CDR3 is TGCAGTGCCGCGAGCGGGCCCTCCTACGAGCAGTACTTC.